This T cell receptor (beta chain) came from a study of cytomegalovirus exposure and HLA in healthy donors (TCRdb year 2017). General notes on the study: An earlier analysis of approximately 640 of the donors reported roughly 300 Gb of sequence data and 100 million to 140 million unique TCR beta sequences from about 179 million T cells. Because of strong linkage in the cohort, five DR-DQ haplotypes were treated as single units for association and clustering. Alongside the repertoire data, information on donor age, sex, ethnicity and CMV serostatus was compiled. The number of typed donors differed by locus: about 620-640 for A, B, C, DRB1 and DQB1; 522 for DQA1; around 610 for DPA1; and roughly 450 for DPB1. Along with the roughly 670-subject first cohort, a separate validation cohort of roughly 110 different subjects was used. Rather than drawing on any new phenotypic data, the later analysis identified candidate immune exposures from TCR beta sequences and the way those sequences occurred across donors. A later analysis re-analyzed previously published TCR beta repertoires from approximately 700 donors and added high-resolution HLA genotyping to study TCR occurrence patterns. Among the roughly 390 genotyped donors, about 85% belonged to the genetic ancestry cluster associated with self-reported Caucasian donors. To predict cytomegalovirus infection status, the study combined high-throughput TCR immunosequencing, statistical association of individual TCRs with disease status, and machine learning. A later genetic analysis took genome-wide SNP genotypes for about three fifths of the roughly 700 donors and used that subset as a discovery cohort. On average, around 240,000 unique TCR beta nucleotide sequences were sequenced per donor among 398 genotyped donors of the cohort, with around 19% of those sequences being non-productive. The study profiled the T cell repertoires of hundreds of subjects by immunosequencing and related them to cytomegalovirus serostatus. The study aimed to test whether cataloging public T cell receptors could reveal signatures of past pathogen exposure. All discovery cohort repertoires had been generated on a single sequencing platform. HLA typing included class I and class II loci at four-digit resolution. An earlier analysis of several hundred of the donors applied high-throughput TCR beta sequencing to assess whether each TCR beta V gene segment acted as functional or pseudogenic. An early release covering around 630 HLA-typed donors comprised roughly 300 gigabases of sequencing data and 85 million to 100 million unique TCR sequences.

V loses 3 bases, J loses 5 bases, and the germline ends lie 10 bases apart. CDR1 and CDR2, per the germline V gene (reference sequence), are LNHDA and SQIVND. From its cysteine to its phenylalanine, the CDR3 spans 13 amino acids. CDR3 DNA is the only sequence kept; it has 39 bases, read in frame from the first base. On this clone itself: Its antigen is still unknown. Base quality data are lacking; no much larger clone is found one base away.

The library relied on the immunoSEQ multiplex PCR assay. For the multiplex PCR, a mixture combining 60 forward primers for TCR Vbeta segments and 13 reverse primers for TCR Jbeta segments was used. The CDR3 region of rearranged TCR beta genes was amplified from genomic DNA with a multiplex PCR assay. The amplified TCR beta libraries were sequenced on the Illumina HiSeq System as 87-base-pair reads. On the study's bioinformatics: In a later analysis, some 80 million unique TCR beta chains were counted across the 690 or so repertoires, and around 10 million of these chains were shared by at least two donors. To remove PCR and sequencing errors, raw reads were error-corrected and collapsed into unique sequences using a nearest-neighbor algorithm that merged closely related sequences. To assign V, D and J gene segments, CDR3 sequences were aligned to IMGT reference sequences. For a sequence to be retained, a match of at least six nucleotides to both a V gene segment and a J gene segment was required. Rearrangements were called productive when the CDR3 lacked stop codons and stayed in frame with V and J; all others were non-productive. Following IMGT convention, CDR3 was defined as the stretch from the second conserved V-encoded cysteine up to the conserved J-encoded phenylalanine. In an earlier analysis of roughly 610 of the donors, sequences lacking an unambiguous match to a single V gene segment were excluded. An earlier analysis of a few hundred of the donors classified V segments as functional when productive rearrangements were above 56.7% and as segregating when the standard deviation between donors was above 5%. A statistical classification framework was built to diagnose cytomegalovirus status from the catalog of TCR beta chain sequences. V and J gene assignment, in a later analysis, came from comparing TCR nucleotide sequences with IMGT/GENE-DB human TR gene sequences. In a later analysis, CDR3 sequences and most-parsimonious VDJ recombination scenarios were assigned using the TCRdist pipeline. In a later analysis, every TCR beta chain was defined by the combination of its CDR3 amino acid sequence and its V-gene family, and reads without a unique V-gene family were dropped. To address suspected cross-contamination and a sequencing artifact, a later analysis removed approximately 600 highly shared, low-generation-probability nucleotide sequences. A later analysis calculated a clonal expansion index for each public chain from normalized within-repertoire ranks of inferred template counts. In a later analysis, generation probabilities were computed using a VDJ recombination model fitted to out-of-frame rearrangements, and the results were checked against IGoR. A later analysis scored TCR-TCR, TCR-HLA and TCR-CMV co-occurrence with hypergeometric tests, applying a repertoire-size bias correction to TCR pairs. A later analysis estimated false discovery rates by permuting HLA or CMV assignments 20 times. A later analysis grouped co-occurring TCRs with DBSCAN, adding TCRdist sequence similarity when clustering within HLA-allele-positive subsets. For co-occurrence clustering, repertoires with fewer than 30,000 or more than 120,000 public chains were excluded, along with four to six repertoires with anomalous nucleotide sharing. The immuneACCESS repertoire file appears here via TCRdb, limited to in-frame rearrangements. These files lack a portion of the clones; in checked studies, under half of the deficit traces to unresolved V genes, and the cause of the others is not known. Clone size and V and J calls were adopted from that table, with D and trimming inferred from the DNA. Recorded for this sample are around 170,000 clones; roughly 82% of them occurred a single time. About 1.5% of the sample rests with the top ten.

The cohort consisted of 600 or so healthy bone marrow donors. Cohort members were all nominally healthy when sampled, although unrecorded immune exposures were likely present. The donor was CMV seronegative and was included in the group of a few hundred seronegative cohort members. A peripheral blood sample was provided by each donor, and peripheral blood mononuclear cells were used for TCR beta sequencing. Genomic DNA was extracted from the blood cell samples with the Qiagen DNeasy Blood Extraction Kit. The study at large found these results: Some IMGT-functional V segments, including TRBV6-2 and TRBV6-3, could not be told apart with the 87-base-pair reads, so those segments were excluded. Linkage disequilibrium might explain the correlated functional status among segregating V segments, but an unknown experimental factor could not be ruled out. In a later analysis, HLA-associated TCR beta chains were found to be more clonally expanded and to have lower generation probabilities than equally common non-associated chains. Most TCR sequences were observed very rarely across donors, whereas some public TCRs were present in many individuals. According to the authors, the approach could potentially be generalized to other disease states and immunological phenotypes. In a later analysis, TCR association rates were found to vary across HLA loci, with the most associated TCRs seen for DRB1 alleles and the fewest for HLA-C alleles. The presence/absence analyses assumed that sequencing depth was roughly uniform across donors, and that assumption may not be true. In an earlier analysis of a few hundred of the donors, most TCR beta V segments were observed in productive rearrangements about 87% or about 30% of the time, broadly matching IMGT annotations. The sequencing pipeline was judged likely to have produced a cluster of highly shared sequence variants as a technical artifact. The earlier analysis of nearly 600 of the donors excluded seventeen rarely observed V segments, including chromosome 9 orphons, because counts were too low. Cytomegalovirus status was reported to be diagnosed by the classifier with high specificity and sensitivity in both the original and validation cohorts. The study gave a list of about 150 TCR beta chains associated with cytomegalovirus. A further reported finding was that TCR beta sequences accurately predicted the HLA-A and HLA-B alleles for most subjects in the first cohort. A later analysis reported that several top co-occurrence clusters appeared linked to parvovirus B19, influenza, CMV and Epstein-Barr virus. A later genetic analysis reported fewer N-insertions in productive TCRs among donors in an Asian-associated ancestry cluster than the roughly 700-donor mean. In a later genetic analysis, a missense DCLRE1C variant was associated with V-gene and J-gene trimming of TCR beta chains, and the association was replicated in an independent cohort. According to a later analysis, most CMV-associated TCR beta chains appeared to be HLA-restricted, and the HLA associations seemed to be driven largely by CMV exposure. The only immune exposure information available for the cohort was CMV serostatus. This cohort had only TCR beta chains sequenced, and the lack of alpha or paired-chain data limited which features could be detected. Because HLA typing was missing for some donors at each locus, association tests included only the typed subset. A later analysis associated about 17,000 TCR beta sequences with specific HLA alleles at a false discovery rate of 0.05. Strong co-occurrence of HLA alleles, especially DR and DQ, made assigning TCR associations to individual alleles difficult. In vitro tests confirmed that three of the cytomegalovirus-associated TCR beta chains recognize cytomegalovirus antigens.

The TCR originated in a middle-aged man in good health and CMV-seronegative. The V gene is TRBV19 and the J gene is TRBJ1-2; perhaps TRBD1 is the D gene, with 5 bases matching. Sequencing was done on a sample of PBMCs. The encoded CDR3 is CASSIVDSYGYTF. The DNA is TGTGCCAGTAGTATTGTTGACAGTTATGGCTACACCTTC.